This T cell receptor beta chain was identified in a study of blood T cell repertoires in COVID-19. At the level of the study: The United States, Italy and Spain provided the acute and convalescent COVID-19 samples. PBMCs, B-cell-depleted T cells, or T cells were the source of the cDNA or gDNA that made up the material.

There are 15 residues in the CDR3. CDR1 LNHDA and CDR2 SQIVND come from the germline V gene (reference sequence). The V gene end was trimmed by 7 bases and the J gene end by 3 bases; junction bases not matched to a gene: 9. In the source study's methods: From reference gene primer amplification, estimates of nucleated cell counts were derived. Repertoires were generated with immunoSEQ multiplex PCR, while TCRdb's copy carries only in-frame clones and drops some. V, J and clone size were drawn from that table, and D and trimming were deduced from the DNA. The data contain hundreds of thousands of clones, roughly nine tenths of them singletons.

The TCR originated in a man aged 35-49 years with acute or convalescent COVID-19. Sequencing was done on a sample of peripheral blood. The rearrangement joins TRBV19 to TRBJ1-5, with 7 bases aligning to TRBD1. CDR3 protein: CASNGQGGTNQPQHF. The CDR3, as DNA: TGTGCCAGTAATGGGCAGGGGGGAACCAATCAGCCCCAGCATTTT. The entire variable domain, with the rest obtained from reference TRBV19 and TRBJ1-5, is as follows: DGGITQSPKYLFRKEGQNVTLSCEQNLNHDAMYWYRQDPGQGLRLIYYSQIVNDFQKGDIAEGYSVSREKKESFPLTVTSAQKNPTAFYLCASNGQGGTNQPQHFGDGTRLSIL.